This TCR beta chain was sequenced during a study of T cells in Graves' hyperthyroidism and ophthalmopathy. RNA transcripts served as the template for amplifying TCR beta CDR3 regions. The HTBI primer set served for first-round RT-PCR of the TCR CDR3. A single record per CDR3 protein comes from TCRdb applying MiXCR to the multiplex PCR reads. Counted here are around 500,000 distinct CDR3 sequences, more than 15% occurring once; the ten biggest clones make up 25% to 30%. Germline CDR1 reads SGHDT; CDR2 reads YYEEEE. CDR3 length equals 14 residues. Between the trimmed V and J ends, which lost 0 bases and 3 bases, there was a span of 7 bases. Only a few counts were recorded for this clonotype. PBMCs stemmed from around 10 ml fresh peripheral blood.

The receptor was isolated from a woman in her 30s with Graves' ophthalmopathy. The sequenced material came from blood. V and J are TRBV5-6 and TRBJ2-1; D remains ambiguous. The CDR3 is CASSLVNLYNEQFF. In DNA, the CDR3 is TGTGCCAGCAGCTTGGTGAACCTCTACAATGAGCAGTTCTTC.